The clone carrying this T cell receptor beta chain was counted many times. Its antigen is unidentified. A modified ARM-PCR protocol with three rounds of nested PCR amplified TCRbeta. A single record per CDR3 protein comes from TCRdb applying MiXCR to the multiplex PCR reads. The sample has under 100,000 distinct CDR3 sequences, around 65% seen once. The sample comes from a study of tumor and adjacent non-tumor tissue in lung cancer. Study background: Aged about 30 to 76 years, patients included roughly ten men and about five women with stage I to III disease. Some 3.9 million productive TCRbeta reads were obtained per sample on average. Study results and caveats: Higher tumor TCR diversity was associated with shorter survival.

RNA was extracted from bulk tissue without any cell sorting. This CDR3 has 14 amino acids. CDR1 and CDR2 from the germline V gene are SEHNR and FQNEAQ (reference sequence). Deletions cut 4 bases from V and 2 bases from J, with 10 bases between. The sample comprised lung tumor tissue. The V and J genes are TRBV7-9 and TRBJ2-3; D remains ambiguous. This receptor was taken from a man aged 70-80 years with non-small cell lung cancer. Here the CDR3 DNA reads TGTGCCAGCAGCTCCCTTCTCACCACAGATACGCAGTATTTT. Residues: CASSSLLTTDTQYF.